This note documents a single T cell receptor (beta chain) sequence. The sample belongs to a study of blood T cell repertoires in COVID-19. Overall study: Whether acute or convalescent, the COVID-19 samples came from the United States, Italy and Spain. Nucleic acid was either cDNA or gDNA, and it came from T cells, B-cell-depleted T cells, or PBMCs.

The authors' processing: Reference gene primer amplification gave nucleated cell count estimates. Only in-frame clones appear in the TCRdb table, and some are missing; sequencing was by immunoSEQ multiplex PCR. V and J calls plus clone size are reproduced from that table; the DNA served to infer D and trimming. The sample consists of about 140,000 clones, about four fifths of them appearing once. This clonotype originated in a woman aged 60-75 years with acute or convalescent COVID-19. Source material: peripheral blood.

The CDR3 coding sequence is TGTGCCAGCAGTAACCGGGACAGAGAAAAACTGTTTTTT. Its protein is CASSNRDREKLFF. The chain has TRBV6-5 and TRBJ1-4; 7 bases are a match to TRBD1. The germline V gene encodes CDR1 MNHEY and CDR2 SVGAGI. The CDR3 has 13 amino acids. Trimming removed 5 bases from V and 8 bases from J; junction bases left unmatched: 5.